The 23 T cell receptor beta chains presented below share a single source sample, sequenced in a study of CD8 T cells in Susac syndrome. After extraction with the RNeasy kit, roughly 0.45 to 1 ug of the RNA was reverse transcribed using random hexamers. TCRdb used MiXCR to reprocess the immunoSEQ multiplex PCR reads, holding one entry per CDR3 protein. The sample lists 170,000 or so distinct CDR3 sequences, approximately 93% occurring once. Sequences were obtained from CD4+ T cells from PBMCs. These receptors were collected from a human donor with multiple sclerosis.

The chain joins TRBV9 to TRBJ2-1, with 9 bases that match TRBD2. Germline V gene lookup returns CDR1 SGDLS and CDR2 YYNGEE. The CDR3 loop spans 20 amino acids. Trimming removed 0 bases from V and 3 bases from J; junction bases left unmatched: 16. In DNA form, the CDR3 reads TGTGCCAGCAGCGTAGCTCGGGTAGCGGGGGCTCCGGGGCTCTACAATGAGCAGTTCTTC. It yields the protein CASSVARVAGAPGLYNEQFF.

This chain uses TRBV6-5 with TRBJ1-2, with TRBD1 identical over 8 bases. The CDR3 totals 13 residues. J was trimmed by 11 bases and V by 5 bases; bases with no gene match: 10. Germline-derived CDR1 and CDR2 are MNHEY and SVGAGI. CDR3 amino acids: CASSPLGQGSYTF. CDR3 nucleotides: TGTGCCAGCAGTCCACTAGGACAGGGAAGTTACACCTTC.

This chain links TRBV5-4 with TRBJ2-1, with 7 bases matching TRBD1. This CDR3 is built from 16 residues. J was trimmed by 0 bases and V by 3 bases; bases with no gene match: 6. Germline V gene lookup returns CDR1 SGHNT and CDR2 YYREEE (reference sequence). Here the CDR3 DNA reads TGTGCCAGCAGCTCCGGGACAGAGAGCTCCTACAATGAGCAGTTCTTC. Its translation: CASSSGTESSYNEQFF.

This chain uses TRBV5-1 with TRBJ2-1; TRBD2 matches at 12 bases. Germline CDR1 reads SGHRS; CDR2 reads YFSETQ. With 3 bases clipped from V and 7 bases from J, the junction kept 8 bases outside the gene matches. The CDR3 is 16 amino acids. CDR3 amino acids: CASSSASGGEVNEQFF. The CDR3 DNA reads TGCGCCAGCAGCTCCGCTAGCGGGGGGGAGGTTAATGAGCAGTTCTTC.

The rearrangement joins TRBV14 to TRBJ1-1; D might be TRBD1 (5 bases). Germline CDR1 reads SGHDN; CDR2 reads FVKESK. The CDR3 totals 15 residues. Trimming pared 3 bases from V and 2 bases from J, leaving 13 bases between. CDR3: CASSHRAFINTEAFF. CDR3 coding DNA: TGTGCCAGCAGCCACAGGGCGTTCATCAACACTGAAGCTTTCTTT.

CDR3 in DNA: TGTGCCAGTAGTACCTCAGGGAACTATGGCTACACCTTC. Its protein product is CASSTSGNYGYTF. This chain uses TRBV19 with TRBJ1-2, with D possibly TRBD1 on 5 matching bases. This CDR3 contains 13 residues. V lost 4 bases to trimming and J lost 2 bases, with 8 bases between them. Germline V gene lookup returns CDR1 LNHDA and CDR2 SQIVND (reference sequence).

This chain links TRBV5-6 with TRBJ1-1; 8 nucleotides match TRBD1. V gave up 1 base and J gave up 6 bases; unmatched junction bases: 11. Germline V lookup: CDR1 SGHDT, CDR2 YYEEEE. This CDR3 has 16 amino acids. The CDR3 loop reads CASSLYWQGAAAEAFF. CDR3 sequence (DNA): TGTGCCAGCAGCTTGTATTGGCAGGGGGCGGCTGCTGAAGCTTTCTTT.

This chain uses TRBV2 with TRBJ1-1, with 7 bases matching TRBD1. V was clipped by 11 bases and J by 0 bases; unmatched bases: 9. Per germline, CDR1 SNHLY and CDR2 FYNNEI. The CDR3 spans 14 residues. CDR3 DNA sequence: TGTGCCTGTCAGGCAGGGGGTATGAACACTGAAGCTTTCTTT. Amino acid sequence: CACQAGGMNTEAFF.

The chain links TRBV24-1 to TRBJ2-1; D not resolved. This CDR3 spans 15 amino acids. V was clipped by 5 bases and J by 0 bases, with 10 bases between them. Germline values: CDR1 KGHDR, CDR2 SFDVKD. The CDR3 DNA reads as TGTGCCACCAGTGGTCATTCGGGCTCCTACAATGAGCAGTTCTTC. Its protein is CATSGHSGSYNEQFF.

The rearrangement uses TRBV12-3 or TRBV12-4 and TRBJ1-5; unclear D gene. This CDR3 spans 12 amino acids. V lost 6 bases and J lost 4, with 7 bases in between. The CDR3 sequence: CASRSTNQPQHF. CDR3 sequence (DNA): TGTGCCAGCAGGTCGACTAATCAGCCCCAGCATTTT.

Here the CDR3 DNA reads TGCAGTGCTACGCAGAATGCATTGACGAACACTGAAGCTTTCTTT. This encodes CSATQNALTNTEAFF. This chain connects TRBV20-1 to TRBJ1-1; D not resolved. V was clipped by 4 bases and J by 1 base, with 16 bases between them. The CDR3 runs to 15 residues. Germline V CDR1 and CDR2: DFQATT, SNEGSKA (reference sequence).

This clonotype was seen only a few times. DNA for the CDR3: TGCGCCAGCAGCTTGGAAGAGACCAAGCAGTACTTC. Translated: CASSLEETKQYF. J is TRBJ2-7 and V is TRBV5-1; the D is unclear. Germline V lookup: CDR1 SGHRS, CDR2 YFSETQ. This CDR3 has 12 amino acids. With 0 bases removed from V and 8 bases from J, the gap between germline ends came to 9 bases.

The V gene is TRBV20-1, the J gene TRBJ1-1, with 8 bases that match TRBD1. The CDR3 spans 13 residues. The V and J ends lost 3 bases and 3 bases, in that order; junction bases with no gene match: 3. The germline CDR1 and CDR2 sequences are DFQATT and SNEGSKA (reference sequence). The CDR3 coding sequence is TGCAGTGCTAGGGAGGACAGGGACACTGAAGCTTTCTTT. Protein sequence: CSAREDRDTEAFF.

V gene TRBV2 combines with J gene TRBJ2-5; D gene uncertain. From germline, CDR1 is SNHLY and CDR2 FYNNEI. The CDR3 spans 13 residues. The V gene lost 6 bases and the J gene lost 2 bases, with 10 bases spanning the gap. CDR3 DNA sequence: TGTGCCAGCAGGAACCAGCCACAAGAGACCCAGTACTTC. This sequence encodes CASRNQPQETQYF.

The chain links TRBV6-5 to TRBJ2-1; D may be TRBD1 or TRBD2 (5 bases each). This CDR3 is built from 15 residues. Per the germline V gene, CDR1 is MNHEY and CDR2 is SVGAGI. Deletions cut 5 bases from V and 7 bases from J, with 18 bases between. The CDR3 reads CASSRSGAGRNEQFF. CDR3 DNA: TGTGCCAGCAGTCGCTCCGGGGCCGGACGGAATGAGCAGTTCTTC.

The V gene is TRBV20-1, the J gene TRBJ2-5; 9 bases line up with TRBD2. The CDR3 sequence is 16 residues long. Germline CDR1 and CDR2: DFQATT and SNEGSKA (reference sequence). With V trimmed by 0 bases and J by 3 bases, 8 bases remained unmatched. The CDR3 nucleotides read TGCAGTGCTAGAGAGGATTGGGCGGGGGGGAAAGAGACCCAGTACTTC. Protein product: CSAREDWAGGKETQYF.

The rearrangement uses TRBV4-1 and TRBJ2-1; 9 bases align to TRBD1. This CDR3 has 14 amino acids. V shed 6 bases and J 5 bases; nucleotides not matched to a gene: 5. Germline values: CDR1 MGHRA, CDR2 YSYEKL. DNA for the CDR3: TGCGCCAGCAGGCCGGGACAGGGCCACAATGAGCAGTTCTTC. It is translated as CASRPGQGHNEQFF.

The chain is built from TRBV2 and TRBJ2-3, with 12 bases identical to TRBD2. Trimming took 3 bases from V and 5 from J; bases not matched to a gene: 3. The CDR3 has 15 amino acids. Germline CDR1 and CDR2: SNHLY and FYNNEI. The DNA for the CDR3 is TGTGCCAGCAGTGACCGGACTAGCGGGGTAGATACGCAGTATTTT. Residues: CASSDRTSGVDTQYF. The whole variable domain, filled in from reference TRBV2 and TRBJ2-3, reads EPEVTQTPSHQVTQMGQEVILRCVPISNHLYFYWYRQILGQKVEFLVSFYNNEISEKSEIFDDQFSVERPDGSNFTLKIRSTKLEDSAMYFCASSDRTSGVDTQYFGPGTRLTVL.

The genes are TRBV24-1 and TRBJ2-3; TRBD2 agrees at 8 bases. V dropped 6 bases and J dropped 6; count of bases not matched to a gene: 10. The CDR3 is made up of 15 amino acids. The V gene's germline CDR1 is KGHDR and CDR2 SFDVKD. CDR3 nucleotide sequence: TGTGCCACCAGTAGCACGGGGGGGCCGTACGATACGCAGTATTTT. Translated, it gives CATSSTGGPYDTQYF.

The chain joins TRBV3-1 to TRBJ2-1; a possible D gene is TRBD1 (6 bases). Germline values: CDR1 LGHDT, CDR2 YNNKEL (reference sequence). V lost 0 bases to trimming and J lost 7 bases, with 16 bases between them. The CDR3 contains 16 residues. CDR3 DNA sequence: TGTGCCAGCAGCCAAGATTCAGGGGCCCAGAAGAATGAGCAGTTCTTC. Its translation is CASSQDSGAQKNEQFF.

V is TRBV29-1 and J is TRBJ1-1, with 8 bases that match TRBD1. Per germline, CDR1 SQVTM and CDR2 ANQGSEA. Germline trimming cut 6 bases from V and 1 base from J; bases unmatched to any gene: 4. The CDR3 is 13 residues long. As DNA, the CDR3 is TGCAGCGTCAAGGACAGGGAGAACACTGAAGCTTTCTTT. It translates to CSVKDRENTEAFF.

This clonotype was seen a single time. This sequence joins TRBV2 and TRBJ1-5, with D unclear. V was trimmed by 6 bases and J by 6 bases, leaving 15 bases between them. The CDR3 covers 14 residues. From germline, CDR1 is SNHLY and CDR2 FYNNEI. CDR3 loop: CASSEGGWGQPQHF. The CDR3 bases are TGTGCCAGCAGCGAGGGCGGGTGGGGTCAGCCCCAGCATTTT.

This chain links TRBV7-2 with TRBJ1-5; D not certain. This CDR3 comprises 14 residues. Trimming removed 2 bases at V and 4 bases at J, with 9 bases between. Germline lookup yields CDR1 SGHTA and CDR2 FQGNSA. CDR3 region: CASSLWRANQPQHF. The CDR3 DNA sequence: TGTGCCAGCAGCTTATGGAGGGCAAATCAGCCCCAGCATTTT. The full variable domain, its missing parts supplied by reference TRBV7-2 and TRBJ1-5, is GAGVSQSPSNKVTEKGKDVELRCDPISGHTALYWYRQSLGQGLEFLIYFQGNSAPDKSGLPSDRFSAERTGGSVSTLTIQRTQQEDSAVYLCASSLWRANQPQHFGDGTRLSIL.